The next 25 T cell receptor beta chains were all read from a single sample in a study of blood T cell repertoires in COVID-19. Data came from immunoSEQ multiplex PCR; TCRdb stores just in-frame clones and leaves some out. This sample has hundreds of thousands of clones; 75% to 90% occur once, and the top ten carry approximately 30%. Input material: peripheral blood. These receptor sequences come from a man aged 35-49 years with acute or convalescent COVID-19.

This clone was seen more than once but under ten times. The chain employs TRBV11-2 and TRBJ2-2, with 9 nucleotides matching TRBD2. Germline V gene lookup returns CDR1 SGHAT and CDR2 FQNNGV. Trimming at V came to 5 bases and at J to 5 bases, leaving 9 bases not matched to a gene. This CDR3 is 16 amino acids long. CDR3 nucleotides: TGTGCCAGCAGCCCCATTAGCGGGAGACAAACCGGGGAGCTGTTTTTT. Protein sequence: CASSPISGRQTGELFF.

The chain recombines TRBV7-9 with TRBJ2-3; D call uncertain. The CDR3 consists of 15 residues. The V and J ends lost 3 bases and 2 bases respectively, with 12 bases between them. The germline V gene has CDR1 SEHNR and CDR2 FQNEAQ (reference sequence). This CDR3 reads CASSFGEFITDTQYF. The DNA of the CDR3 is TGTGCCAGCAGCTTCGGAGAATTTATCACAGATACGCAGTATTTT. The full variable domain, its missing parts supplied by reference TRBV7-9 and TRBJ2-3, is DTGVSQNPRHKITKRGQNVTFRCDPISEHNRLYWYRQTLGQGPEFLTYFQNEAQLEKSRLLSDRFSAERPKGSFSTLEIQRTEQGDSAMYLCASSFGEFITDTQYFGPGTRLTVL.

This clone was picked up a small number of times. The V and J genes are TRBV18 and TRBJ1-4; D gene unclear. V lost 1 base and J 0 bases, leaving 12 bases between the germline ends. Germline-derived CDR1 and CDR2 are KGHSH and LQKENI. The CDR3 loop spans 17 amino acids. Here the CDR3 reads CASSPLVTFATNEKLFF. Written as DNA, the CDR3 is TGTGCCAGCTCACCACTAGTCACCTTTGCAACTAATGAAAAACTGTTTTTT.

V is TRBV7-6 and J is TRBJ2-1; 10 nucleotides agree with TRBD2. The germline V gene encodes CDR1 SGHVS and CDR2 FNYEAQ. With V trimmed by 5 bases and J by 6 bases, 13 bases remained unmatched. This CDR3 spans 17 amino acids. The CDR3 DNA sequence: TGTGCCAGCAGCCCACTCCTAGCGGGAGAAGGCAGCAATGAGCAGTTCTTC. It is translated as CASSPLLAGEGSNEQFF.

The CDR3 sequence is CASSQADRSYGYTF. The CDR3 DNA is TGTGCCAGCAGCCAAGCCGACAGGAGCTATGGCTACACCTTC. V and J are TRBV4-2 and TRBJ1-2, with TRBD1 as a possible D gene (6 bases). In germline, CDR1 is LGHNA, CDR2 YNFKEQ. The CDR3 sequence is 14 residues long. The V end was cut by 1 base, the J end by 4 bases, with 10 bases between.

The chain couples TRBV19 to TRBJ1-3, with a tentative D call TRBD1 (6 bases). Germline lookup yields CDR1 LNHDA and CDR2 SQIVND (reference sequence). The CDR3 length is 14 residues. V dropped 7 bases and J dropped 0 bases, with 10 bases sitting between them. The CDR3 sequence: CASTLGGSGNTIYF. Written as DNA, the CDR3 is TGTGCCAGTACTCTAGGGGGCTCTGGAAACACCATATATTTT.

The gene calls are TRBV9 and TRBJ2-3, with 10 positions matching TRBD1. Germline CDR1 and CDR2: SGDLS and YYNGEE. The CDR3 has 17 amino acids. Unmatched junction bases numbered 10, after V lost 4 bases and J lost 2 bases. In nucleotides, the CDR3 is TGTGCCAGCAGCCCACGCTGGGGGACAGGGGACACAGATACGCAGTATTTT. Translated: CASSPRWGTGDTDTQYF.

The V and J genes are TRBV7-2 and TRBJ2-7; possibly TRBD1 for D (6 bases). Germline V gene sequence: CDR1 SGHTA, CDR2 FQGNSA. The CDR3 totals 17 residues. The V end lost 4 bases, the J end lost 3 bases, and 22 bases lay between the germline ends. The CDR3 is CASSSLRLGADGYEQYF. The CDR3 DNA is TGTGCCAGCAGCTCACTCCGGTTGGGGGCCGACGGCTACGAGCAGTACTTC.

The genes are TRBV5-1 and TRBJ1-1; D possibly corresponds to TRBD1 (6 bases). V lost 2 bases and J 5 bases, leaving 16 bases between the germline ends. This CDR3 has 15 amino acids. The germline gives CDR1 SGHRS, CDR2 YFSETQ. CDR3 in DNA: TGCGCCAGCAGCTTCAAAAGCACAGGGAATACTGAAGCTTTCTTT. It is translated as CASSFKSTGNTEAFF.

As to this clone: One end of the junction varies from germline; a read error may be responsible. Here the CDR3 reads CATLGTRQGVRIF. CDR3 DNA: TGTGCCACTTTAGGCACCAGACAGGGGGTGAGGATCTTC. The rearrangement uses TRBV10-3 and TRBJ2-1; 9 nucleotides match TRBD1. The CDR3 runs 13 residues. Germline assignment: CDR1 ENHRY and CDR2 SYGVKD.

J is TRBJ1-3 and V is TRBV15, with D unresolved. Germline V lookup: CDR1 LNHNV, CDR2 YYDKDF (reference sequence). V lost 8 bases and J lost 0, with 11 bases in between. CDR3 length: 14 amino acids. CDR3 loop: CATHNSFSGNTIYF. The CDR3 DNA is TGTGCCACCCATAACTCCTTCTCTGGAAACACCATATATTTT. Variable domain in full (rest from reference TRBV15 and TRBJ1-3): DAMVIQNPRYQVTQFGKPVTLSCSQTLNHNVMYWYQQKSSQAPKLLFHYYDKDFNNEADTPDNFQSRRPNTSFCFLDIRSPGLGDTAMYLCATHNSFSGNTIYFGEGSWLTVV.

The chain recombines TRBV20-1 with TRBJ2-5; 8 positions match TRBD1. With 3 bases clipped from V and 1 base from J, the junction kept 10 bases outside the gene matches. Per the germline V gene, CDR1 is DFQATT and CDR2 is SNEGSKA (reference sequence). This CDR3 spans 16 amino acids. This chain's CDR3 is CSASIDRGTLQETQYF. The CDR3 coding sequence is TGCAGTGCTAGTATAGACAGGGGAACCCTCCAAGAGACCCAGTACTTC.

With regard to this clone: Other nucleotide sequences from this sample produce the same CDR3. J is TRBJ1-4 and V is TRBV5-4, with TRBD1 identical over 9 bases. The CDR3 has 15 residues. The V segment lost 5 bases and the J segment 4 bases; nucleotides outside the gene matches: 6. The germline V gene has CDR1 SGHNT and CDR2 YYREEE (reference sequence). CDR3: CASSRGTGYNEKLFF. CDR3 nucleotide sequence: TGTGCCAGCAGTCGGGGGACAGGGTATAATGAAAAACTGTTTTTT.

V is TRBV27 and J is TRBJ2-3, with 10 bases that match TRBD2. Germline-derived CDR1 and CDR2 are MNHEY and SMNVEV (reference sequence). The CDR3 runs to 15 residues. The junction had 6 bases not matched to a gene; V was cut back by 4 bases and J by 5 bases. CDR3 sequence: CASSSTSGIGDTQYF. The CDR3 DNA reads as TGTGCCAGCAGTTCCACTAGCGGGATAGGAGATACGCAGTATTTT.

V and J are TRBV6-1 and TRBJ1-5; D gene unclear. Trimming removed 2 bases at V and 2 bases at J, with 13 bases between. Germline-derived CDR1 and CDR2 are MNHNS and SASEGT. The CDR3 is 16 amino acids. CDR3 nucleotide sequence: TGTGCCAGCAGTGAAAAGCGGGGTTTCGGCAATCAGCCCCAGCATTTT. Protein sequence: CASSEKRGFGNQPQHF.

This chain links TRBV14 with TRBJ2-7; D unclear. The germline V and J ends were trimmed by 0 bases and 0 bases, with 6 bases remaining between them. The germline gives CDR1 SGHDN, CDR2 FVKESK. There are 14 residues in the CDR3. CDR3 bases: TGTGCCAGCAGCCAAGACCAGGTCTCCTACGAGCAGTACTTC. Its translation is CASSQDQVSYEQYF. The full variable domain, rest sourced from reference TRBV14 and TRBJ2-7, is EAGVTQFPSHSVIEKGQTVTLRCDPISGHDNLYWYRRVMGKEIKFLLHFVKESKQDESGMPNNRFLAERTGGTYSTLKVQPAELEDSGVYFCASSQDQVSYEQYFGPGTRLTVT.

The chain joins TRBV30 to TRBJ1-5, with 7 bases lining up with TRBD1. Per germline, CDR1 GTSNPN and CDR2 SVGIG (reference sequence). CDR3 size: 13 residues. V gave up 2 bases and J gave up 6 bases; unmatched junction bases: 4. The CDR3 protein is CAWSIGGGQPQHF. The CDR3 DNA sequence: TGTGCCTGGAGTATAGGGGGCGGTCAGCCCCAGCATTTT.

This clone was seen once. The chain couples TRBV18 to TRBJ1-1; 8 nucleotides line up with TRBD1. CDR3 size: 15 residues. The V segment lost 3 bases and the J segment 3 bases; nucleotides outside the gene matches: 6. Germline CDR1 and CDR2: KGHSH and LQKENI. CDR3 in DNA: TGTGCCAGCTCACCGGTGGACAGGGATTACACTGAAGCTTTCTTT. Translation gives CASSPVDRDYTEAFF.

V gene TRBV18 combines with J gene TRBJ2-2; D remains ambiguous. This CDR3 comprises 11 residues. V shed 5 bases and J shed 7 bases, with 5 bases lying between them. Germline values: CDR1 KGHSH, CDR2 LQKENI. CDR3 sequence (DNA): TGTGCCAGCTCAGCCAGCGGGGAGCTGTTTTTT. Residues: CASSASGELFF.

This clone was detected once. Other DNA sequences within the sample encode an identical CDR3. This chain links TRBV19 with TRBJ2-2; the match to TRBD1 covers 8 bases. This CDR3 contains 14 residues. V was pared by 8 bases and J by 3 bases, with 5 bases of the junction left unmatched. The germline CDR1 and CDR2 sequences are LNHDA and SQIVND (reference sequence). DNA of the CDR3: TGTGCCAGTTCAGGACAGGGTTACACCGGGGAGCTGTTTTTT. It is translated as CASSGQGYTGELFF.

This clone was seen more than once but under ten times. The chain's CDR3 is CASSLRQESYTF. The CDR3 DNA follows: TGTGCCAGCAGCCTAAGACAGGAGTCCTACACCTTC. The chain joins TRBV12-3 or TRBV12-4 to TRBJ1-2; perhaps TRBD1 as D (6 bases). Trimming left V 6 bases short and J 10 bases short, with 15 bases between. This CDR3 has 12 residues.

The genes are TRBV2 and TRBJ2-5; 7 bases align to TRBD1. The germline CDR1 and CDR2 sequences are SNHLY and FYNNEI. The trim removed 6 bases at V and 3 bases at J, leaving 7 bases unmatched. The CDR3 has 14 residues. CDR3 amino acids: CASRDPTGEETQYF. The CDR3 coding sequence is TGTGCCAGCAGAGACCCTACAGGGGAAGAGACCCAGTACTTC.

V gene TRBV5-1 combines with J gene TRBJ2-7, with 16 bases aligning to TRBD2. The V gene end was trimmed by 1 base and the J gene end by 2 bases; junction bases not matched to a gene: 6. There are 18 residues in the CDR3. CDR1 and CDR2 from the germline V gene are SGHRS and YFSETQ. The CDR3 here is CASSLTGLAGGPPYEQYF. The CDR3 nucleotides are TGCGCCAGCAGCTTGACGGGACTAGCGGGAGGGCCTCCCTACGAGCAGTACTTC. The full variable domain, in which reference TRBV5-1 and TRBJ2-7 provide the parts outside the CDR3, is KAGVTQTPRYLIKTRGQQVTLSCSPISGHRSVSWYQQTPGQGLQFLFEYFSETQRNKGNFPGRFSGRQFSNSRSEMNVSTLELGDSALYLCASSLTGLAGGPPYEQYFGPGTRLTVT.

This clone was counted a few times. The chain recombines TRBV27 with TRBJ1-5; D is uncertain. This CDR3 region has 16 residues. Trimming cost V 3 bases and J 3 bases, with 15 bases left between them. The germline gives CDR1 MNHEY, CDR2 SMNVEV (reference sequence). The DNA of the CDR3 is TGTGCCAGCAGTTTTCGGGGTCAGATCGACAATCAGCCCCAGCATTTT. Its translation is CASSFRGQIDNQPQHF.

This chain connects TRBV11-2 to TRBJ1-2; tentative D call: TRBD1 (5 bases). Germline V gene data show CDR1 as SGHAT and CDR2 as FQNNGV. This CDR3 contains 13 residues. Trimming removed 0 bases at V and 8 bases at J, with 10 bases between. Written as DNA, the CDR3 is TGTGCCAGCAGCTTAGATGAGTCAGGGGGCTACACCTTC. It codes for CASSLDESGGYTF.